Shown below are 28 T cell receptor beta chains from a single sample sequenced in a study of human T cells and chemical hapten exposure. Time point denoted: pre-sensitization, week 0. The treatment here: therapeutic diphenylcyclopropenone sensitization with weekly scalp DPC. MiXCR was run by TCRdb on the RACE reads, yielding one entry per CDR3 protein. This table holds 350,000 to 450,000 distinct CDR3 sequences, 5.1% found once. Sequenced material: whole blood, taken in connection with sensitization to the hapten diphenylcyclopropenone (DPC). The origin of the receptors is a woman aged 45-59 years with alopecia areata. Some clones in this sample may be carry-over from other donors' samples.

This clonotype was observed a few times. The chain employs TRBV2 and TRBJ1-2; 12 nucleotides match TRBD1. Trimming took 6 bases from V and 7 from J; bases not matched to a gene: 9. The V gene's germline CDR1 is SNHLY and CDR2 FYNNEI. The CDR3 consists of 15 residues. The CDR3 sequence: CASSRPGTGGGGYTF. The DNA of the CDR3 is TGTGCCAGCAGCCGTCCCGGGACAGGGGGCGGTGGCTACACCTTC.

The chain uses TRBV5-1 and TRBJ1-6; 9 bases are shared with TRBD1. J gave up 0 bases and V 3 bases, and 7 bases lay outside the gene matches. Per the germline V gene, CDR1 is SGHRS and CDR2 is YFSETQ. The CDR3 sequence is 18 residues long. CDR3 sequence reads: CASSSGQGMSSYNSPLHF. The CDR3 bases are TGCGCCAGCAGCTCTGGACAGGGGATGAGCTCCTATAATTCACCCCTCCACTTT.

This clonotype was seen a few times. The chain is built from TRBV5-4 and TRBJ1-1; 7 bases are shared with TRBD1. Germline trimming cut 0 bases from V and 1 base from J; bases unmatched to any gene: 6. The CDR3 loop spans 16 amino acids. Germline CDR1 and CDR2: SGHNT and YYREEE (reference sequence). The CDR3: CASSLGRGGQNTEAFF. The CDR3 DNA sequence: TGTGCCAGCAGCTTGGGGAGAGGGGGCCAGAACACTGAAGCTTTCTTT.

This clonotype was recorded many times. As DNA, the CDR3 is TGTGCCAGCAGCTGGGACAGGGGGAGGTCACCCCTCCACTTT. Translation gives CASSWDRGRSPLHF. This chain links TRBV5-8 with TRBJ1-6; 11 nucleotides align to TRBD1. V lost 3 bases to trimming and J lost 10 bases; unmatched junction nucleotides: 3. From germline, CDR1 is SGHTS and CDR2 YDEGEE. This CDR3 region has 14 residues. The whole variable domain, filled in from reference TRBV5-8 and TRBJ1-6, reads EAGVTQSPTHLIKTRGQQATLRCSPISGHTSVYWYQQALGLGLQFLLWYDEGEERNRGNFPPRFSGRQFPNYSSELNVNALELEDSALYLCASSWDRGRSPLHFGNGTRLTVT.

This clonotype came up many times. The CDR3 DNA reads as TGCAGCGTTGAACCGTCGGCCGAGACCCAGTACTTC. This codes for CSVEPSAETQYF. V is TRBV29-1 and J is TRBJ2-5, with D unclear. The CDR3 runs to 12 residues. The V end was cut by 2 bases, the J end by 5 bases, with 9 bases between. Per the germline V gene, CDR1 is SQVTM and CDR2 is ANQGSEA.

V and J are TRBV10-3 and TRBJ2-7, with 9 bases aligning to TRBD1. Germline V gene sequence: CDR1 ENHRY, CDR2 SYGVKD. The CDR3 has 14 amino acids. After removal of 6 bases from V and 5 bases from J, the junction contained 8 bases not matched to a gene. For the CDR3, the DNA is TGTGCCATCAGATTGGTGGACAGGGGCGACGAGCAGTACTTC. Encoded protein: CAIRLVDRGDEQYF.

This clonotype was seen at least ten times. The junction does not match germline at one end; this may be a read error. V is TRBV12-3 or TRBV12-4 and J is TRBJ2-7; tentative D call: TRBD1 (7 bases). CDR3 size: 14 residues. The CDR3 here is CASTLGGTDYEQYF. The CDR3 DNA reads TGTGCCAGCACTTTAGGGGGGACAGACTACGAGCAGTACTTC.

This clonotype was recorded at least ten times. The rearrangement links TRBV28 to TRBJ2-7; 7 bases map to TRBD1. Per germline, CDR1 MDHEN and CDR2 SYDVKM. V lost 6 bases, J lost 1 base, and 9 bases stayed unmatched. There are 15 residues in the CDR3. The CDR3 loop reads CASRIPGGPSYEQYF. The DNA of the CDR3 is TGTGCCAGCAGAATTCCAGGGGGTCCTTCCTACGAGCAGTACTTC. Using reference TRBV28 and TRBJ2-7 for the parts outside the CDR3, the full variable domain is DVKVTQSSRYLVKRTGEKVFLECVQDMDHENMFWYRQDPGLGLRLIYFSYDVKMKEKGDIPEGYSVSREKKERFSLILESASTNQTSMYLCASRIPGGPSYEQYFGPGTRLTVT.

This clonotype was detected ten times or more. The rearrangement joins TRBV29-1 to TRBJ2-3, with D tentatively TRBD1 (6 bases). Germline CDR1 is SQVTM and CDR2 is ANQGSEA. V shed 0 bases and J shed 4 bases, with 20 bases lying between them. The CDR3 spans 17 residues. The CDR3 sequence is CSVEDSQGWTVPDTQYF. In DNA, the CDR3 is TGCAGCGTTGAAGATTCGCAGGGGTGGACCGTTCCAGATACGCAGTATTTT.

In this sample, this clonotype turned up many times. The CDR3 DNA follows: TGTGCCATCTCGCCCCCGGGACTAGCGAACATTCAGTACTTC. It yields the protein CAISPPGLANIQYF. The genes are TRBV12-3 or TRBV12-4 and TRBJ2-4; 10 nucleotides agree with TRBD2. V was clipped by 10 bases and J by 7 bases; unmatched bases: 10. The CDR3 loop spans 14 amino acids.

This clonotype appeared many times. The V call is TRBV11-2, the J call TRBJ2-7; D might be TRBD1 or TRBD2, each matching 6 bases. This CDR3 is 15 amino acids long. V was cut by 3 bases and J by 5 bases, with 17 bases left in between. CDR1 and CDR2 (germline): SGHAT, FQNNGV. CDR3 residues: CASSLRGANTDEQYF. In nucleotides, the CDR3 is TGTGCCAGCAGCTTGAGGGGGGCCAACACCGACGAGCAGTACTTC.

The V call is TRBV27, the J call TRBJ2-7, with TRBD2 matching over 13 bases. The germline CDR1 and CDR2 sequences are MNHEY and SMNVEV (reference sequence). The CDR3 runs to 16 residues. V gave up 4 bases and J gave up 3 bases; unmatched junction bases: 6. CDR3 bases: TGTGCCAGCAGTTACCAACTAGCGGGAGGGCACTACGAGCAGTACTTC. Protein sequence: CASSYQLAGGHYEQYF.

This clonotype was found many times. V is TRBV10-1 and J is TRBJ2-7; D uncertain. Trimming left V 4 bases short and J 3 bases short, with 13 bases between. Germline CDR1 is WNHNN and CDR2 is SYGVQD (reference sequence). The CDR3 spans 14 residues. CDR3 sequence: CASSARSDGYEQYF. Here the CDR3 DNA reads TGCGCCAGCAGTGCCCGGTCCGACGGCTACGAGCAGTACTTC.

This clonotype appeared many times. CDR3 sequence (DNA): TGTGCCAGCAGCTTGGTTGGTTCCGACGAGCAGTACTTC. Its translation: CASSLVGSDEQYF. The V call is TRBV5-6, the J call TRBJ2-7; D gene uncertain. Per the germline V gene, CDR1 is SGHDT and CDR2 is YYEEEE. This CDR3 has 13 amino acids. Trimming took 0 bases from V and 5 from J, leaving 9 bases between them.

This clonotype was seen only a few times. The V and J genes are TRBV7-9 and TRBJ2-7; 11 nucleotides agree with TRBD2. This CDR3 has 15 residues. Germline V CDR1 and CDR2: SEHNR, FQNEAQ (reference sequence). Trimming at V came to 3 bases and at J to 2 bases, leaving 3 bases not matched to a gene. CDR3 in amino acids: CASSLGSGGAYEQYF. The DNA of the CDR3 is TGTGCCAGCAGCTTGGGTAGCGGGGGGGCCTACGAGCAGTACTTC.

This clonotype was observed many times. V usage is TRBV12-3 or TRBV12-4 and J usage is TRBJ1-5, with 7 bases matching TRBD1. This CDR3 region has 14 residues. The J segment lost 4 bases and the V segment lost 1 base, leaving 1 base of the junction unmatched. The CDR3 sequence is CASSLGGQNQPQHF. For the CDR3, the DNA is TGTGCCAGCAGTTTAGGGGGACAGAATCAGCCCCAGCATTTT.

This clonotype was recorded only once. A much bigger clone sits one base away, suggesting this may be a read error. The J gene is TRBJ2-7, the V gene TRBV9; TRBD2 matches 11 bases. CDR3 length: 14 residues. J lost 6 bases, V lost 6 bases, and 8 bases had no gene match. The germline V gene has CDR1 SGDLS and CDR2 YYNGEE. This CDR3 reads CASNGTSGSFEQYF. In nucleotides, the CDR3 is TGTGCCAGCAACGGAACTAGCGGGAGCTTCGAGCAGTACTTC.

Points on this clonotype: With a much larger clone just one base away, this may be a read error. The rearrangement joins TRBV24-1 to TRBJ2-7; D perhaps matches TRBD2 (5 bases). This CDR3 is built from 14 residues. Germline V gene lookup returns CDR1 KGHDR and CDR2 SFDVKD. The CDR3 spells CDTSDSDNPGEQYF. For the CDR3, the DNA is TGTGACACCAGTGATTCTGATAATCCGGGGGAGCAGTACTTC.

This clonotype was recorded at least ten times. The V gene is TRBV12-3 or TRBV12-4, the J gene TRBJ2-3; D may be TRBD2 (5 bases). V was trimmed by 5 bases and J by 8 bases, leaving 14 bases between them. The CDR3 covers 13 residues. As DNA, the CDR3 is TGTGCCAGCAGTGCCGTTCTCGGAGGTACGCAGTATTTT. Protein product: CASSAVLGGTQYF.

The table lists this clonotype with many counts. CDR3 coding DNA: TGTGCCAGCAGCGTAGTGGCAGGGAACTATGGCTACACCTTC. Translated: CASSVVAGNYGYTF. This chain uses TRBV9 with TRBJ1-2; a weak D match, TRBD1 (5 bases). The ends were cut back, 0 bases at V and 2 bases at J, with 8 bases in the middle. The CDR3 has 14 residues. The germline CDR1 and CDR2 sequences are SGDLS and YYNGEE.

V usage is TRBV5-5 and J usage is TRBJ2-1; D call uncertain. CDR3 length: 13 amino acids. Germline assignment: CDR1 SGHKS and CDR2 YYEKEE (reference sequence). V was cut by 1 base and J by 7 bases, with 9 bases left in between. CDR3 nucleotides: TGTGCCAGCAGCTTGTGGTCGGTGAATGAGCAGTTCTTC. Encoded protein: CASSLWSVNEQFF.

V usage is TRBV5-1 and J usage is TRBJ1-5; possibly TRBD1 for D (6 bases). The CDR3 totals 15 residues. The germline CDR1 and CDR2 sequences are SGHRS and YFSETQ. V gave up 0 bases and J gave up 7 bases, with 14 bases separating them. The CDR3 DNA reads TGCGCCAGCAGCTTGGATCAGGGGTCGGGACAGCCCCAGCATTTT. Translating gives CASSLDQGSGQPQHF.

This clonotype occurred a few times. The J gene is TRBJ1-5, the V gene TRBV10-3, with 8 positions matching TRBD1. The CDR3 totals 18 residues. V shed 0 bases and J 4 bases; nucleotides not matched to a gene: 11. Per germline, CDR1 ENHRY and CDR2 SYGVKD. CDR3 sequence: CAISESKTGGRGNQPQHF. The DNA of the CDR3 is TGTGCCATCAGTGAGTCTAAAACAGGGGGTCGTGGGAATCAGCCCCAGCATTTT.

This clonotype was seen many times. V gene TRBV7-9 combines with J gene TRBJ1-5; D remains unclear. CDR3 length: 17 amino acids. Looked up from germline, CDR1 is SEHNR and CDR2 is FQNEAQ (reference sequence). Trimming removed 1 base from V and 7 bases from J, with 20 bases in between. The CDR3 loop is CASSLVLTGGRAQPQHF. Written as DNA, the CDR3 is TGTGCCAGCAGCTTAGTATTAACGGGCGGCCGGGCACAGCCCCAGCATTTT. Drawing the rest from reference TRBV7-9 and TRBJ1-5, the complete variable domain is DTGVSQNPRHKITKRGQNVTFRCDPISEHNRLYWYRQTLGQGPEFLTYFQNEAQLEKSRLLSDRFSAERPKGSFSTLEIQRTEQGDSAMYLCASSLVLTGGRAQPQHFGDGTRLSIL.

This clonotype occurred many times. CDR3 amino acids: CASSPAREMNTEAFF. CDR3 in DNA: TGTGCCAGCAGTCCGGCCAGGGAAATGAACACTGAAGCTTTCTTT. The chain employs TRBV6-5 and TRBJ1-1, with D possibly being TRBD1 (5 bases). The V end was cut by 5 bases, the J end by 0 bases, with 13 bases between. The CDR3 contains 15 residues. Germline V gene sequence: CDR1 MNHEY, CDR2 SVGAGI.

This clonotype was found many times. This chain links TRBV13 with TRBJ2-7; D not certain. V lost 3 bases, J lost 0 bases, and 12 bases lay in between. The length of the CDR3 is 15 residues. Germline CDR1 and CDR2: PRHDT and FYEKMQ (reference sequence). The CDR3: CASSFGPPNSYEQYF. DNA for the CDR3: TGTGCCAGCAGCTTTGGGCCGCCGAACTCCTACGAGCAGTACTTC.

This clonotype was seen at least ten times. The V call is TRBV4-2, the J call TRBJ2-3; perhaps TRBD2 as D (6 bases). Germline CDR1 and CDR2: LGHNA and YNFKEQ. V lost 6 bases and J 2 bases, leaving 15 bases between the germline ends. The CDR3 length is 15 residues. CDR3 protein: CASRETGGATDTQYF. The CDR3 bases are TGTGCCAGCAGGGAGACCGGAGGGGCCACAGATACGCAGTATTTT.

This clonotype was recorded many times. This chain links TRBV11-2 with TRBJ2-5, with a possible D match to TRBD2 (6 bases). Trimming took off 5 bases at V and 5 bases at J, with 15 bases between the two ends. The CDR3 covers 14 residues. CDR1 is SGHAT and CDR2 is FQNNGV in the germline V gene. DNA for the CDR3: TGTGCCAGCAGCCGTGCCGGGGGTCTGGAGACCCAGTACTTC. As protein: CASSRAGGLETQYF.